This T cell receptor beta chain was recorded in a study of graft-versus-host responses after intestinal transplantation. Looking at the study overall: Those transplanted obtained multivisceral, liver-intestinal, or isolated intestinal grafts. Anti-thymocyte globulin was used for induction in all recipients, who then took tacrolimus and steroids for approximately three years.

The ends lost 4 bases at V and 6 bases at J; junction bases unmatched: 4. From germline, CDR1 is MNHEY and CDR2 SVGAGI. CDR3 length: 15 amino acids. Method: immunoSEQ multiplex PCR; TCRdb's copy keeps in-frame clones and lacks some. The profile shows just under 65,000 clones, about nine tenths of them singletons. Intraepithelial lymphocytes and lamina propria lymphocytes were released through processing of graft tissue. Study results and caveats: HvG clone declines early post-transplant were associated with peak circulating GvH levels. Marrow from the recipient contained GvH clones, some of which had appeared first in ileum or blood.

In this sample, this clone turned up a few times. The target antigen is unknown. The chain combines TRBV6-5 with TRBJ2-2; TRBD2 aligns across 11 bases. The sample was ileum tissue, taken approximately 370 days after transplant. The TCR originated in a human patient who received an intestinal transplant, so some T cells may come from the graft donor. Here the CDR3 reads CASSSSGGFAGELFF. The CDR3 DNA is TGTGCCAGCAGTTCTAGCGGGGGGTTTGCCGGGGAGCTGTTTTTT.